Presented here are 24 T cell receptor beta chains from one specimen sequenced in a study of PD-1 blockade in classical Hodgkin lymphoma. The patients all showed relapse after autologous stem cell transplantation, while their brentuximab vedotin exposure varied. Sequencing used immunoSEQ multiplex PCR; TCRdb keeps in-frame clones, though not all of them. The sample has around 66,000 clones, approximately 90% seen once; the top ten hold over 12%. The material sequenced was peripheral blood mononuclear cells (PBMCs), taken at baseline. The receptors derive from a human donor with classical Hodgkin lymphoma.

The J gene is TRBJ2-5, the V gene TRBV7-9, with 12 positions matching TRBD2. V trimming: 5 bases; J trimming: 0 bases; junction bases outside the gene matches: 4. Germline CDR1 SEHNR, CDR2 FQNEAQ (reference sequence). This CDR3 is built from 16 residues. CDR3 protein: CASSPWTSGDQETQYF. In DNA, the CDR3 is TGTGCCAGCAGCCCATGGACTAGCGGGGACCAAGAGACCCAGTACTTC.

V gene TRBV6-1 combines with J gene TRBJ1-5; 7 positions agree with TRBD1. The CDR3 extends over 15 amino acids. Trimming took 7 bases from V and 5 from J; bases not matched to a gene: 11. Germline V gives CDR1 MNHNS, CDR2 SASEGT. CDR3: CASTPMGQGDQPQHF. CDR3 bases: TGTGCCAGCACCCCCATGGGGCAGGGGGATCAGCCCCAGCATTTT.

The V gene is TRBV14, the J gene TRBJ1-1; a weak D match, TRBD1 (5 bases). Per the germline V gene, CDR1 is SGHDN and CDR2 is FVKESK. Trimming stripped 4 bases from V and 11 bases from J, with 14 bases between. The CDR3 spans 12 residues. This CDR3 is CASSPTGLRAFF. As DNA, the CDR3 is TGTGCCAGCAGCCCGACGGGGCTACGGGCTTTCTTT.

The chain couples TRBV19 to TRBJ2-3; TRBD1 is a possible D gene (6 bases). Trimming shortened V by 0 bases and J by 2 bases, and 9 bases separated the two germline ends. The germline gives CDR1 LNHDA, CDR2 SQIVND (reference sequence). The CDR3 runs 15 residues. CDR3 residues: CASSIEGANTDTQYF. CDR3 in DNA: TGTGCCAGTAGTATAGAGGGGGCAAACACAGATACGCAGTATTTT.

The chain is built from TRBV4-1 and TRBJ2-6, with unresolved D. CDR1 is MGHRA, CDR2 YSYEKL, per germline. Trimming left V 0 bases short and J 4 bases short, with 19 bases between. The CDR3 has 19 residues. Written as DNA, the CDR3 is TGCGCCAGCAGCCAAGACGCGGCGACCGCCAAACGGGGGGCCAACGTCCTGACTTTC. This gives the protein CASSQDAATAKRGANVLTF.

The gene calls are TRBV5-8 and TRBJ1-5; D unclear. The germline V gene has CDR1 SGHTS and CDR2 YDEGEE. V was clipped by 2 bases and J by 3 bases, with 9 bases between them. The CDR3 length is 14 residues. CDR3 residues: CASSFGTDNQPQHF. CDR3 DNA sequence: TGTGCCAGCAGCTTTGGTACAGACAATCAGCCCCAGCATTTT.

The chain couples TRBV6-5 to TRBJ1-2, with TRBD1 as a possible D gene (5 bases). The germline gives CDR1 MNHEY, CDR2 SVGAGI. V was cut by 3 bases and J by 6 bases, with 17 bases left in between. The CDR3 is made up of 15 amino acids. The CDR3 region has the DNA TGTGCCAGCAGTTATCATCGACAGAGCCCCGATGGCTACACCTTC. It codes for CASSYHRQSPDGYTF.

This chain links TRBV7-8 with TRBJ2-7; the D gene is possibly TRBD1 (6 bases). Germline lookup yields CDR1 SGHVS and CDR2 FQNEAQ. Trimming cost V 3 bases and J 2 bases, with 11 bases left between them. This CDR3 region has 14 residues. The CDR3 coding sequence is TGTGCCAGCAGCTTCCCAGGGGTGACCTACGAGCAGTACTTC. It yields the protein CASSFPGVTYEQYF.

The chain carries TRBV7-2 and TRBJ1-5; 7 positions agree with TRBD1. Germline-derived CDR1 and CDR2 are SGHTA and FQGNSA. V lost 5 bases and J lost 5; bases outside the gene matches: 6. CDR3 length: 14 residues. The CDR3 region has the DNA TGTGCCAGCAGCGCAACCACAGGGGATCAGCCCCAGCATTTT. It encodes CASSATTGDQPQHF.

The rearrangement links TRBV6-1 to TRBJ2-7; 9 bases match TRBD1. This CDR3 contains 14 residues. V gave up 11 bases and J gave up 0 bases; unmatched junction bases: 8. Germline CDR1 MNHNS, CDR2 SASEGT. DNA for the CDR3: TGTGCCGGTGGACAGGGGCTGAGCTCCTACGAGCAGTACTTC. This codes for CAGGQGLSSYEQYF.

The V gene is TRBV10-3, the J gene TRBJ1-6; D uncertain. Trimming cost V 0 bases and J 6 bases, with 6 bases left between them. Per the germline V gene, CDR1 is ENHRY and CDR2 is SYGVKD. This CDR3 is built from 14 residues. The CDR3: CAISESPGNSPLHF. The CDR3 nucleotides read TGTGCCATCAGTGAGTCCCCAGGTAATTCACCCCTCCACTTT.

The CDR3 region is CASRDRSSYEQYF. In DNA form, the CDR3 reads TGTGCCAGCAGGGACAGGAGCTCCTACGAGCAGTACTTC. The chain uses TRBV7-9 and TRBJ2-7; 7 bases are shared with TRBD1. V shed 6 bases, J shed 0 bases, and the junction held 2 bases outside the gene matches. CDR3 length: 13 amino acids. Germline V gives CDR1 SEHNR, CDR2 FQNEAQ (reference sequence).

The V call is TRBV10-1, the J call TRBJ2-1; the match to TRBD2 covers 7 bases. J gave up 6 bases and V 4 bases, and 6 bases lay outside the gene matches. The CDR3 extends over 14 amino acids. The germline CDR1 and CDR2 sequences are WNHNN and SYGVQD (reference sequence). The CDR3 DNA reads TGCGCCAGCAGTGCCGGGGGGATAGGCAATGAGCAGTTCTTC. As protein: CASSAGGIGNEQFF.

The CDR3 here is CASSSMGHLTEAFF. In DNA, the CDR3 is TGTGCCAGCAGTTCTATGGGACATCTCACTGAAGCTTTCTTT. The rearrangement links TRBV27 to TRBJ1-1, with a tentative D call TRBD1 (6 bases). Germline values: CDR1 MNHEY, CDR2 SMNVEV (reference sequence). The V gene lost 4 bases and the J gene lost 4 bases, with 13 bases spanning the gap. This CDR3 spans 14 amino acids.

This sequence joins TRBV21-1 and TRBJ1-4; the table gives TRBD1 as D, unverified against the DNA. TRBV21-1 has pseudogene status. This CDR3 is built from 15 residues. DNA of the CDR3: TGTGCCAGCAGCAAGCGGGACAGGGTATATGAAAAACTGTTTTTT. This codes for CASSKRDRVYEKLFF.

V and J are TRBV7-8 and TRBJ1-6; TRBD1 agrees at 10 bases. This CDR3 has 16 amino acids. V shed 1 base, J shed 9 bases, and the junction held 6 bases outside the gene matches. CDR1 and CDR2 (germline): SGHVS, FQNEAQ. This CDR3 is CASSLGGTGETSPLHF. The CDR3 DNA follows: TGTGCCAGCAGCTTAGGGGGGACAGGGGAAACTTCACCCCTCCACTTT.

This clone has a handful of counts. The genes are TRBV18 and TRBJ1-1, with D possibly being TRBD1 (5 bases). V shed 2 bases and J shed 8 bases, with 9 bases lying between them. The CDR3 spans 12 residues. CDR1 is KGHSH and CDR2 is LQKENI in the germline V gene. In DNA, the CDR3 is TGTGCCAGCTCACCAGGGACGGTGGAAGCTTTCTTT. Residues: CASSPGTVEAFF.

Regarding this clone: An end of the junction does not agree with germline; a read error may underlie this. The J gene is TRBJ1-1, the V gene TRBV11-3, with TRBD1 as a possible D gene (5 bases). The CDR3 contains 13 residues. CDR1 and CDR2 from the germline V gene are SGHNT and YENEEA. The chain's CDR3 is CASSPSPDTEAFF. CDR3 coding DNA: TGTGCCAGCAGCCCCAGTCCGGACACCGAAGCTTTCTTT.

The genes are TRBV5-1 and TRBJ1-5; unclear D gene. Germline V gene lookup returns CDR1 SGHRS and CDR2 YFSETQ. There are 11 residues in the CDR3. V was cut by 10 bases and J by 8 bases, with 13 bases left in between. The CDR3 coding sequence is TGCGCCGCCCAGTCAGTGAAGCCCCAGCATTTT. This codes for CAAQSVKPQHF.

The J gene is TRBJ2-3, the V gene TRBV5-1; tentatively, D is TRBD2 (6 bases). Trimming took off 1 base at V and 0 bases at J, with 15 bases between the two ends. The germline gives CDR1 SGHRS, CDR2 YFSETQ. This CDR3 region has 17 residues. CDR3 nucleotide sequence: TGCGCCAGCAGCTTGTTTGGGTGGCTAGCGAGCACAGATACGCAGTATTTT. Protein: CASSLFGWLASTDTQYF.

The rearrangement joins TRBV9 to TRBJ2-5; 11 positions match TRBD1. The germline V gene has CDR1 SGDLS and CDR2 YYNGEE. J lost 4 bases, V lost 2 bases, and 10 bases had no gene match. There are 17 residues in the CDR3. CDR3 in amino acids: CASSVPPGQGERETQYF. The CDR3 DNA reads as TGTGCCAGCAGCGTGCCCCCGGGACAGGGGGAGCGAGAGACCCAGTACTTC.

This chain connects TRBV5-5 to TRBJ2-1, with a tentative D call TRBD2 (6 bases). The CDR3 is 15 amino acids. Per the germline V gene, CDR1 is SGHKS and CDR2 is YYEKEE (reference sequence). The V end was cut by 4 bases, the J end by 6 bases, with 17 bases between. The CDR3 DNA reads TGTGCCAGCAGCCGGAGACTAGATTCAGGCAATGAGCAGTTCTTC. It translates to CASSRRLDSGNEQFF.

This clone was found once. The chain links TRBV6-5 to TRBJ1-5; D is undetermined. The V end lost 5 bases, the J end lost 7 bases, and 12 bases lay between the germline ends. CDR1 MNHEY and CDR2 SVGAGI come from the germline V gene. The CDR3 is 13 residues long. The CDR3 sequence is CASSQTWGQPQHF. The CDR3 nucleotides read TGTGCCAGCAGTCAGACGTGGGGACAGCCCCAGCATTTT.

Concerning this clone: Other DNA variants within this sample encode the same CDR3. This chain connects TRBV5-6 to TRBJ1-3; D is unresolved. CDR1 is SGHDT, CDR2 YYEEEE, per germline. The CDR3 is made up of 12 amino acids. Trimming stripped 2 bases from V and 2 bases from J, with 2 bases between. The CDR3 here is CASSFTGNTIYF. The CDR3 region has the DNA TGTGCCAGCAGCTTTACTGGAAACACCATATATTTT. The full variable domain, its missing parts supplied by reference TRBV5-6 and TRBJ1-3, is DAGVTQSPTHLIKTRGQQVTLRCSPKSGHDTVSWYQQALGQGPQFIFQYYEEEERQRGNFPDRFSGHQFPNYSSELNVNALLLGDSALYLCASSFTGNTIYFGEGSWLTVV.